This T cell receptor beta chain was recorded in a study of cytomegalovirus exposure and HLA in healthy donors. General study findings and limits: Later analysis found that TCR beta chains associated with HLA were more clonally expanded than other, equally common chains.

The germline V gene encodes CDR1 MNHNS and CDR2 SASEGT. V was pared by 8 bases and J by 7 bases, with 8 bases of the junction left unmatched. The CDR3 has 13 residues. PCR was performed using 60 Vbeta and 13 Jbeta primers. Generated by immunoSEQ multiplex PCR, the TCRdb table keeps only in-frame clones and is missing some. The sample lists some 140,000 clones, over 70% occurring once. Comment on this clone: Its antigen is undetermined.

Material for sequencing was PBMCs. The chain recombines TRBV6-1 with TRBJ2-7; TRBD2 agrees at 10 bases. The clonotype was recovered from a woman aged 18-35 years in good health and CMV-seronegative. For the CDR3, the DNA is TGTGCCAGCCTAGCGGGGGCATCGCGAGAGCAGTACTTC. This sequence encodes CASLAGASREQYF.